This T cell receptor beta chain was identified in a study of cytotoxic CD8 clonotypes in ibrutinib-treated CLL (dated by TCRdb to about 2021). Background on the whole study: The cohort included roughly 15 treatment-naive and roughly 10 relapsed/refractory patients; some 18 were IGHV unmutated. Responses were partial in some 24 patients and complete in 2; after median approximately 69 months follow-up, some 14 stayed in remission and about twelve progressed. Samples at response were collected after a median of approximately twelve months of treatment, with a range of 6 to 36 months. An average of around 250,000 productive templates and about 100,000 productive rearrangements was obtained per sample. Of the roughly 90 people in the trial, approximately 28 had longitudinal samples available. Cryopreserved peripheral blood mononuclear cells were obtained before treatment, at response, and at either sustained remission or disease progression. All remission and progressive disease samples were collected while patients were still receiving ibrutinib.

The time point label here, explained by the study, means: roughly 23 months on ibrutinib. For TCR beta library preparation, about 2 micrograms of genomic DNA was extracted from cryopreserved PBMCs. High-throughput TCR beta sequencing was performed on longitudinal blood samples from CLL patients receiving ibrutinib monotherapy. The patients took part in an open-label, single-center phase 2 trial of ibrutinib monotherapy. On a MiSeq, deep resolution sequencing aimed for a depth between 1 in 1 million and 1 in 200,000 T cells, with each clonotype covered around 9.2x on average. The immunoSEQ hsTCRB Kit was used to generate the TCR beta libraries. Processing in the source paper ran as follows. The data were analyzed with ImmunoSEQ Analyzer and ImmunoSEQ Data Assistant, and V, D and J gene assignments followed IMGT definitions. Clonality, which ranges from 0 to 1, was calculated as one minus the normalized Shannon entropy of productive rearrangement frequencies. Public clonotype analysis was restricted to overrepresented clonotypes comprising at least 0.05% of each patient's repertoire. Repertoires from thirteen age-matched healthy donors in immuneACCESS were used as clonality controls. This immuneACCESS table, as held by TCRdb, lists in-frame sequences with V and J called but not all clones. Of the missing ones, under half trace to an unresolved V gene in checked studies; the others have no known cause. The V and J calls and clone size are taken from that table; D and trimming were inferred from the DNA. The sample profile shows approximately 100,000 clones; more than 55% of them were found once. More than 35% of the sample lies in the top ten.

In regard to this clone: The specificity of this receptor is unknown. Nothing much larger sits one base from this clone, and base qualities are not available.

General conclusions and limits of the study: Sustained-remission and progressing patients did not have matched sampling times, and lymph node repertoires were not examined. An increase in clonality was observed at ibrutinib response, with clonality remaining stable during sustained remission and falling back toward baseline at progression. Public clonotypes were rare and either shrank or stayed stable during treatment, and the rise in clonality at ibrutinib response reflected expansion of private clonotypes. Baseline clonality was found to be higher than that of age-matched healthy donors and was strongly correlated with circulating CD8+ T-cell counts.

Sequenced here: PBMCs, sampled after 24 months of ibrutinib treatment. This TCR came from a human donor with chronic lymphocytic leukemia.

The nucleotides are TGTGCCAGCAGCGTTGATGGACAGACCGTTTATGGCTACACCTTC. Its product reads: CASSVDGQTVYGYTF. The chain was built from TRBV9 and TRBJ1-2, with TRBD1 as a weak D call on 6 bases. V is cut by 2 bases and J by 5 bases, and the space between the germline ends is 16 bases. The CDR3 has 15 amino acids, counting the end cysteine and phenylalanine. The DNA shown is the 45-base CDR3, in frame from base 1. In the germline V gene, CDR1 corresponds to SGDLS and CDR2 to YYNGEE.